The sample holds one count of the clone carrying this T cell receptor beta chain. Unmatched junction bases numbered 14, after V lost 8 bases and J lost 4 bases. CDR3 length: 16 residues. CDR1 is MNHEY, CDR2 SMNVEV, per germline (reference sequence). Primers included in the PCR were 60 Vbeta and 13 Jbeta primers. Assay used: immunoSEQ multiplex PCR; TCRdb lists only in-frame clones, some missing. The sample yields approximately 200,000 clones, about four fifths seen once. These data belong to a study of cytomegalovirus exposure and HLA in healthy donors. Input material: PBMCs. The TCR originated in a woman younger than 45 in good health and CMV-seropositive. The genes are TRBV27 and TRBJ2-7, with 10 bases that match TRBD1. The CDR3 here is CASQHGPGQGSYEQYF. The CDR3 DNA follows: TGTGCCAGCCAGCATGGCCCGGGACAGGGGTCTTACGAGCAGTACTTC.